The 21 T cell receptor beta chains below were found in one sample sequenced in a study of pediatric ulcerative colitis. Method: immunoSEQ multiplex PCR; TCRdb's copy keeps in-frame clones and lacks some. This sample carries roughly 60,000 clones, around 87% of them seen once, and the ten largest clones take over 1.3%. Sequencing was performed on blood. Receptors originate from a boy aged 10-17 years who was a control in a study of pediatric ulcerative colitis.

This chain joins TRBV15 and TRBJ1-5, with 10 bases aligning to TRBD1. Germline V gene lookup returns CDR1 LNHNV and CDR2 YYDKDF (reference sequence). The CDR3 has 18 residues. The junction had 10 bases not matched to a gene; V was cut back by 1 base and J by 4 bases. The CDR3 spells CATSRGRLVDRGNQPQHF. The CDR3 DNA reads TGTGCCACCAGCAGAGGTAGGCTTGTGGACAGGGGGAATCAGCCCCAGCATTTT. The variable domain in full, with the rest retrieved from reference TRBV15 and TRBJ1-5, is DAMVIQNPRYQVTQFGKPVTLSCSQTLNHNVMYWYQQKSSQAPKLLFHYYDKDFNNEADTPDNFQSRRPNTSFCFLDIRSPGLGDTAMYLCATSRGRLVDRGNQPQHFGDGTRLSIL.

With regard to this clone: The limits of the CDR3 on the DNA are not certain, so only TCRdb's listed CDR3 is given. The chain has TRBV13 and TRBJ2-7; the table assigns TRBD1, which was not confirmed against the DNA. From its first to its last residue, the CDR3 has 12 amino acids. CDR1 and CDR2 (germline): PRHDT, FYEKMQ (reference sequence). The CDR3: CASSFGTGIRNF.

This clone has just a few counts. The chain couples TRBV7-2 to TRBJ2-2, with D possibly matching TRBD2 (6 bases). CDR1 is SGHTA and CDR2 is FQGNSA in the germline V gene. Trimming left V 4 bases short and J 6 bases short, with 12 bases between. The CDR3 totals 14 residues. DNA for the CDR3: TGTGCCAGCAGCTCGGCGACTAGGGCCGGGGAGCTGTTTTTT. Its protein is CASSSATRAGELFF.

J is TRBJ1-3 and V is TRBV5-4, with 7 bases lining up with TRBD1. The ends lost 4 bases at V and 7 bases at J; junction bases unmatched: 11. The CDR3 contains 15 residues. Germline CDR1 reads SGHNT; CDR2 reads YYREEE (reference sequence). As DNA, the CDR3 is TGTGCCAGCAGCCCGTCGACAGGGCTCTTGAACACCATATATTTT. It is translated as CASSPSTGLLNTIYF.

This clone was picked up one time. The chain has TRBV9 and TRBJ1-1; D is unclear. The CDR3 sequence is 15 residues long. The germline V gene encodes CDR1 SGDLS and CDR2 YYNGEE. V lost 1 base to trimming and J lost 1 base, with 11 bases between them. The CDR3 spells CASSVFSESNTEAFF. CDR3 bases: TGTGCCAGCAGCGTATTCTCAGAATCGAACACTGAAGCTTTCTTT.

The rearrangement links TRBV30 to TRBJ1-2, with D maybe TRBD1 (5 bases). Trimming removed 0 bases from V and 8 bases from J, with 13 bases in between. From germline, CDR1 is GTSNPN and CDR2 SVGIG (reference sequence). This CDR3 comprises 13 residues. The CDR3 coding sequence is TGTGCCTGGAGTGTATCGACAGAATACGGCTACACCTTC. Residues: CAWSVSTEYGYTF.

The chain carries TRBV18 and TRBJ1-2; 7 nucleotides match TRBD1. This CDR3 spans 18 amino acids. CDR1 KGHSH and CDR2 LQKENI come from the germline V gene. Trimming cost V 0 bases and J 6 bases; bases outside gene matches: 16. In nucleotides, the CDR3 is TGTGCCAGCTCACCACCCTGGCTAGGGGGCCCTCTTATTCATGGCTACACCTTC. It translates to CASSPPWLGGPLIHGYTF.

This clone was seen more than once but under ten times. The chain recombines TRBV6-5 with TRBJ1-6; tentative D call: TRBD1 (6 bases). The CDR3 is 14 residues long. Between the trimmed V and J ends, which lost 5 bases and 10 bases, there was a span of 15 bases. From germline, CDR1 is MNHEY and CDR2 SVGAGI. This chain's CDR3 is CASSRGQFNSPLHF. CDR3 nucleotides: TGTGCCAGCAGTAGAGGACAGTTTAACTCACCCCTCCACTTT.

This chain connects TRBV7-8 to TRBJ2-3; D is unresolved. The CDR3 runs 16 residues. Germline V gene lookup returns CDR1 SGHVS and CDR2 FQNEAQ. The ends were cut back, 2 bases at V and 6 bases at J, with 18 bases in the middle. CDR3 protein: CASSLSLASLWDTQYF. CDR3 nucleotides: TGTGCCAGCAGCTTAAGTTTAGCCAGTCTTTGGGATACGCAGTATTTT.

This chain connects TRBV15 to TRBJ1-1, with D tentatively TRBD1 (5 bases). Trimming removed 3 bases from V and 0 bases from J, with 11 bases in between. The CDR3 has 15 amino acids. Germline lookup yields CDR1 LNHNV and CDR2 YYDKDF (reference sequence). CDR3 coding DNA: TGTGCCACCAGCAGCCTACAGGTCATGAACACTGAAGCTTTCTTT. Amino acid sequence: CATSSLQVMNTEAFF.

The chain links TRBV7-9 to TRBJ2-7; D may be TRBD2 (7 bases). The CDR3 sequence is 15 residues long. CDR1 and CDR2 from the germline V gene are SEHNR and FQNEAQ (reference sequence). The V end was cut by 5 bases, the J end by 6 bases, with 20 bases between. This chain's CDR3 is CASSPRGGDTSEQYF. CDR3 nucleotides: TGTGCCAGCAGCCCGAGGGGAGGGGACACTTCCGAGCAGTACTTC.

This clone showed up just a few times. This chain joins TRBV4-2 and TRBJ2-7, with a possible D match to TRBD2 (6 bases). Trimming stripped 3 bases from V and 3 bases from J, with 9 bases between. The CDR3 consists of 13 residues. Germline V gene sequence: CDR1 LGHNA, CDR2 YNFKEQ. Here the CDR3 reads CASSQRDGYEQYF. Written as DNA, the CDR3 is TGTGCCAGCAGCCAGCGGGACGGCTACGAGCAGTACTTC.

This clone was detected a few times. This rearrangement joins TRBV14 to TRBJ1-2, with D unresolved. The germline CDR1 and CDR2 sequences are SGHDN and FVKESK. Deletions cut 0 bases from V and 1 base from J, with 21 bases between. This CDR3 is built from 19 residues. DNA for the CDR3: TGTGCCAGCAGCCAAGAAAGAAGGGATCCCGATGCCCTTAACTATGGCTACACCTTC. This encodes CASSQERRDPDALNYGYTF.

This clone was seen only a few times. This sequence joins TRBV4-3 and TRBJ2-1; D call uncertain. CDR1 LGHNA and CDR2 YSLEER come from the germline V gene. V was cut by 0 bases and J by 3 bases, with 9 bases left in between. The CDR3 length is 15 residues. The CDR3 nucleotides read TGCGCCAGCAGCCAAGATCTAGGAGTCTACAATGAGCAGTTCTTC. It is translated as CASSQDLGVYNEQFF.

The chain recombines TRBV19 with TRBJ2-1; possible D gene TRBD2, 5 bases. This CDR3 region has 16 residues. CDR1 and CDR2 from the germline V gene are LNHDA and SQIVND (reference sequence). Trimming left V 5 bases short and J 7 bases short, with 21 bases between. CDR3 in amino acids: CASSPVLGGRLNEQFF. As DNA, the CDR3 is TGTGCCAGTAGTCCAGTTTTAGGAGGCAGGCTAAATGAGCAGTTCTTC.

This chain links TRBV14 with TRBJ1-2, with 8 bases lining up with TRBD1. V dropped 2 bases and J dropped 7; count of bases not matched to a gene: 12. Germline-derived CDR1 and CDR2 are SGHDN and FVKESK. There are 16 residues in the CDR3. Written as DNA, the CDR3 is TGTGCCAGCAGCCAACTCATACAGGGGGGAGTGAGTGGCTACACCTTC. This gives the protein CASSQLIQGGVSGYTF.

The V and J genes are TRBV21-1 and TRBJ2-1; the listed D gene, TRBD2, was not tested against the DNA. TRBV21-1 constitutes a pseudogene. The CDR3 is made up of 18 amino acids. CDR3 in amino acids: CASSKARLAGLIYNEQFF. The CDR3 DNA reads TGTGCCAGCAGCAAAGCCCGATTAGCGGGGTTAATATACAATGAGCAGTTCTTC.

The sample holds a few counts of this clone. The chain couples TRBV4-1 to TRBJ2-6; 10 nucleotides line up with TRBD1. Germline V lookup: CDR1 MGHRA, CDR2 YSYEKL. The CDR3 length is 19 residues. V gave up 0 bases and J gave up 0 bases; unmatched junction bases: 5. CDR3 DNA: TGCGCCAGCAGCCAAGAAAAGGGACAGGGGATCTCTGGGGCCAACGTCCTGACTTTC. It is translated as CASSQEKGQGISGANVLTF.

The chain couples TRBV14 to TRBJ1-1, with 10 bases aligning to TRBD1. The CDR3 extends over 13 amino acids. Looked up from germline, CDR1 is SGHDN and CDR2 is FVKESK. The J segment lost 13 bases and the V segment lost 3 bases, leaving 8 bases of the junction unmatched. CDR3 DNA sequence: TGTGCCAGCAGCCAGCCGGGACAGGGGAAGGTTTTCTTT. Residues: CASSQPGQGKVFF. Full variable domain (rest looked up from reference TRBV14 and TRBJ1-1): EAGVTQFPSHSVIEKGQTVTLRCDPISGHDNLYWYRRVMGKEIKFLLHFVKESKQDESGMPNNRFLAERTGGTYSTLKVQPAELEDSGVYFCASSQPGQGKVFFGQGTRLTVV.

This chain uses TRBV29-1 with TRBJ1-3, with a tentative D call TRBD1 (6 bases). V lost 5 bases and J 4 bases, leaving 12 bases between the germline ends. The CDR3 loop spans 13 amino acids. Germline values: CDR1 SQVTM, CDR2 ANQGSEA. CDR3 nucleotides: TGCAGCGTTACACAGGGATTGGGAAACACCATATATTTT. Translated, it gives CSVTQGLGNTIYF.

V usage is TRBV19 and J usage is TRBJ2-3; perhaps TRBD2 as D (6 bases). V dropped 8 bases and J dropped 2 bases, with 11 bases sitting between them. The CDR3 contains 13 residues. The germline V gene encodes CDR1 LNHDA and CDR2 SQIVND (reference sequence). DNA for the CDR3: TGTGCCAGTGGGCGGGGACTCACAGATACGCAGTATTTT. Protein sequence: CASGRGLTDTQYF.